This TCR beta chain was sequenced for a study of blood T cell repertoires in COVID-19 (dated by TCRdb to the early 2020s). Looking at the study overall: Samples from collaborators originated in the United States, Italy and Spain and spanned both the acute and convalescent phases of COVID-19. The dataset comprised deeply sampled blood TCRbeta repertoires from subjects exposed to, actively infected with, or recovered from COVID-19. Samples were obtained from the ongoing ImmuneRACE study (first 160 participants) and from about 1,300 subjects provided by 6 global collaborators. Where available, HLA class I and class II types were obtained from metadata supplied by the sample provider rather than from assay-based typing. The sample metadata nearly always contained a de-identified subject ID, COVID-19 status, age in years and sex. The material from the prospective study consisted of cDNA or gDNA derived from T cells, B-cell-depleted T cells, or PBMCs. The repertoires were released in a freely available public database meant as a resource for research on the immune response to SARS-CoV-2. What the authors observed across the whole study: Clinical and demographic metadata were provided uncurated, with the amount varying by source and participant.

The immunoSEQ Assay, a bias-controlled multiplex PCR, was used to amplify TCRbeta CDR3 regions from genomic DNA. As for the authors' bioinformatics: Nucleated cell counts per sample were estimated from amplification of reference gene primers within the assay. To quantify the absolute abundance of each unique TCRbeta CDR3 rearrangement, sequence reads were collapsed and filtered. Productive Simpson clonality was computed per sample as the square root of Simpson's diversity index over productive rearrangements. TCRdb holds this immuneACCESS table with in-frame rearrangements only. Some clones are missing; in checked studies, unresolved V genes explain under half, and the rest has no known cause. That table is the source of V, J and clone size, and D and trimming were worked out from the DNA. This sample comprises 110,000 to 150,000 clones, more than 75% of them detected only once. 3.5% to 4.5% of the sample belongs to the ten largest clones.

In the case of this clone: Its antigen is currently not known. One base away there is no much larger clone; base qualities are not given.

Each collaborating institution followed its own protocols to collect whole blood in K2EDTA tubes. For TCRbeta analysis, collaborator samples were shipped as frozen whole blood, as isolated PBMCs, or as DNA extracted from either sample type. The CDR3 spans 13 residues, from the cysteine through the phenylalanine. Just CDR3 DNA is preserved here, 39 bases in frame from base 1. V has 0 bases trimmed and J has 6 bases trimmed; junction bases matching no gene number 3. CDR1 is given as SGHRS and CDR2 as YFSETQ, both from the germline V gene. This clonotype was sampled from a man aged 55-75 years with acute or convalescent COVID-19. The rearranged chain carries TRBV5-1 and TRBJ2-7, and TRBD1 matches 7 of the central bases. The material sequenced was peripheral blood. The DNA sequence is TGCGCCAGCAGCTTGGCCAGGACAGGCGAGCAGTACTTC. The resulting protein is CASSLARTGEQYF.